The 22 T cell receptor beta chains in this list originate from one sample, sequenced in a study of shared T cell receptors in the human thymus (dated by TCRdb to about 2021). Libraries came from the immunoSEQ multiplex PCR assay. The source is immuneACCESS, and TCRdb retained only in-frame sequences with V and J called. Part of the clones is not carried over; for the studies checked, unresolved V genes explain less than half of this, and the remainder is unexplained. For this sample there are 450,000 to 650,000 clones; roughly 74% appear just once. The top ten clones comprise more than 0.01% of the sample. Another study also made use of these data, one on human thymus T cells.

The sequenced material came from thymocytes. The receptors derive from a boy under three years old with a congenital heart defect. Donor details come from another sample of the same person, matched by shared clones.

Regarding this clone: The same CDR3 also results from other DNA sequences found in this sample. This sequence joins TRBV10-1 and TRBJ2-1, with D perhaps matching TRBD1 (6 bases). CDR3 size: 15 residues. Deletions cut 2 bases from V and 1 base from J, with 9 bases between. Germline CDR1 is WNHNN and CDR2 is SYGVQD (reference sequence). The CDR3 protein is CASSEGQGSYNEQFF. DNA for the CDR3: TGCGCCAGCAGTGAGGGGCAGGGGTCCTACAATGAGCAGTTCTTC.

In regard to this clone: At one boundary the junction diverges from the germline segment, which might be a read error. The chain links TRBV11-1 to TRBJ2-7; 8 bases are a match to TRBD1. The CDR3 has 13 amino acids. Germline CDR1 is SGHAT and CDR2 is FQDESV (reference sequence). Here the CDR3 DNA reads TGTGCCAGCAGCCCCATGGGGGACAGGCTGGAAGACTTC. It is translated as CASSPMGDRLEDF.

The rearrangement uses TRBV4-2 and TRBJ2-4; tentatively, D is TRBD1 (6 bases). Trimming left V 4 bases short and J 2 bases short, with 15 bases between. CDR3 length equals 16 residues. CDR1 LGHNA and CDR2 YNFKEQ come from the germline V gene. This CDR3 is CASSPGTRAPKNIQYF. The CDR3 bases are TGTGCCAGCAGCCCCGGGACAAGGGCCCCCAAAAACATTCAGTACTTC.

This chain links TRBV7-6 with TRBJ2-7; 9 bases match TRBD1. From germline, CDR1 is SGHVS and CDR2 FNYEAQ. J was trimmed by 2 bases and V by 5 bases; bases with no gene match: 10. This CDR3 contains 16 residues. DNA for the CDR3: TGTGCCAGCAGCGACACCTCCGGGACAGGGACCTACGAGCAGTACTTC. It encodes CASSDTSGTGTYEQYF.

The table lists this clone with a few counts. The CDR3 reads CASSRGTATTGELFF. The CDR3 DNA is TGTGCCAGCAGCCGCGGGACAGCCACCACCGGGGAGCTGTTTTTT. The genes are TRBV5-6 and TRBJ2-2, with D perhaps TRBD1 (7 bases). Looked up from germline, CDR1 is SGHDT and CDR2 is YYEEEE. The CDR3 extends over 15 amino acids. V lost 4 bases and J 4 bases, leaving 14 bases between the germline ends.

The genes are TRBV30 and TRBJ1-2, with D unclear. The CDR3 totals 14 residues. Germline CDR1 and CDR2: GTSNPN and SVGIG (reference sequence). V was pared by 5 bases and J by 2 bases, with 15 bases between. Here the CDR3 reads CAWEPVAANYGYTF. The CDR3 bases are TGTGCCTGGGAGCCCGTGGCAGCGAACTATGGCTACACCTTC.

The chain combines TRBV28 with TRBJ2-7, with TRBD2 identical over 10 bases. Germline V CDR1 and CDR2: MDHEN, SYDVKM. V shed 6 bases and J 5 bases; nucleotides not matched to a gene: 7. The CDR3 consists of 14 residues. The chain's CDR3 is CASSQAGGRHEQYF. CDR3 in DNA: TGTGCCAGCAGCCAAGCGGGAGGGCGTCACGAGCAGTACTTC.

The CDR3 region is CASSEIKRGQLNIQYF. CDR3 nucleotides: TGTGCCAGCAGTGAGATAAAGAGGGGGCAGTTGAACATTCAGTACTTC. V is TRBV6-1 and J is TRBJ2-4; 7 bases are a match to TRBD1. The ends lost 3 bases at V and 7 bases at J; junction bases unmatched: 12. CDR1 and CDR2 (germline): MNHNS, SASEGT. CDR3 length: 16 residues.

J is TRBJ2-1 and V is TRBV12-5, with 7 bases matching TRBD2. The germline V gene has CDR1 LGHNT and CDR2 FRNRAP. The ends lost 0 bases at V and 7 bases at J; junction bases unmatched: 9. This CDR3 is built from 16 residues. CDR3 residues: CASGLVRGEGCNEQFF. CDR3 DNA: TGTGCTAGTGGTTTGGTACGGGGGGAAGGGTGTAATGAGCAGTTCTTC.

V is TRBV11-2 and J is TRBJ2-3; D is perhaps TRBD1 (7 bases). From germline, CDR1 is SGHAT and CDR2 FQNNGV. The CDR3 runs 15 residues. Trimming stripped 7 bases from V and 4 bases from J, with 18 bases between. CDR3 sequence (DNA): TGTGCCAGCACCACAGGGGCGGAGGGGCCAGATACGCAGTATTTT. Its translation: CASTTGAEGPDTQYF.

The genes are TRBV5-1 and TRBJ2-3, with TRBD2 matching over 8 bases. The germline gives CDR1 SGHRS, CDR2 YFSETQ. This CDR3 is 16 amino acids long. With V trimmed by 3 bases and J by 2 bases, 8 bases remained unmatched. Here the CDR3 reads CASSSAPGLVTDTQYF. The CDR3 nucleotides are TGCGCCAGCAGCTCCGCTCCGGGACTAGTCACAGATACGCAGTATTTT.

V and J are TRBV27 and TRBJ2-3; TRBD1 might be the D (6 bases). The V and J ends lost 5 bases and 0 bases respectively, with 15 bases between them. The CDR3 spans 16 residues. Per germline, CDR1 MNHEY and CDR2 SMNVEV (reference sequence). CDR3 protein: CASSPTGTPSTDTQYF. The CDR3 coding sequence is TGTGCCAGCAGTCCCACCGGGACACCGAGCACAGATACGCAGTATTTT.

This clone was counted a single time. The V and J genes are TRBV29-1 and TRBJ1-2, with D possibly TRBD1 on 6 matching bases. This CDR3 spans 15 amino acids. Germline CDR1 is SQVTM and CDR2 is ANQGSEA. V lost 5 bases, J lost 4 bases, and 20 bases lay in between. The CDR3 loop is CSVPRITGFGYGYTF. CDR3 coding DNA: TGCAGCGTTCCCCGGATTACAGGGTTTGGCTATGGCTACACCTTC.

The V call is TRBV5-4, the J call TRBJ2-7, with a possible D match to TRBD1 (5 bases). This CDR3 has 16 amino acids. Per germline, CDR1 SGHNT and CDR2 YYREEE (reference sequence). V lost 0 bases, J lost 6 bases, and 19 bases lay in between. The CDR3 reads CASSLGRGSRACEQYF. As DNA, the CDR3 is TGTGCCAGCAGCTTGGGTAGGGGCTCCCGAGCCTGCGAGCAGTACTTC.

Here the CDR3 DNA reads TGTGCCAGTAGTATAGATTTTACAGGGGCCAATGAGCAGTTCTTC. Its translation: CASSIDFTGANEQFF. The genes are TRBV19 and TRBJ2-1, with TRBD1 identical over 7 bases. The CDR3 runs to 15 residues. The ends lost 0 bases at V and 6 bases at J; junction bases unmatched: 5. From germline, CDR1 is LNHDA and CDR2 SQIVND (reference sequence).

The CDR3 DNA reads as TGTGCCAGCTCACCTTACAGGGAAAGCAATCAGCCCCAGCATTTT. Its protein is CASSPYRESNQPQHF. The chain couples TRBV18 to TRBJ1-5; a weak D match, TRBD1 (6 bases). Germline V gives CDR1 KGHSH, CDR2 LQKENI. The ends were cut back, 3 bases at V and 1 base at J, with 10 bases in the middle. The CDR3 loop spans 15 amino acids.

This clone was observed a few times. The CDR3, as DNA: TGTGCCATCAGGGCGGGGACTAGCACCGAGCAGTACTTC. Its translation: CAIRAGTSTEQYF. The chain joins TRBV10-3 to TRBJ2-7; TRBD2 matches at 9 bases. The CDR3 loop spans 13 amino acids. Germline V gene data show CDR1 as ENHRY and CDR2 as SYGVKD. The ends lost 6 bases at V and 6 bases at J; junction bases unmatched: 6.

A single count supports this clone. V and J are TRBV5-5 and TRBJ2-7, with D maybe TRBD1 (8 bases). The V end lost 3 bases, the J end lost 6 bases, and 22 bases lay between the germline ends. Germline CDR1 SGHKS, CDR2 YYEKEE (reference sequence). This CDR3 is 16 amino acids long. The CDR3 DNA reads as TGTGCCAGCAGCTCTCTAGGCACAGGGGGGGGACTCGAGCAGTACTTC. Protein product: CASSSLGTGGGLEQYF.

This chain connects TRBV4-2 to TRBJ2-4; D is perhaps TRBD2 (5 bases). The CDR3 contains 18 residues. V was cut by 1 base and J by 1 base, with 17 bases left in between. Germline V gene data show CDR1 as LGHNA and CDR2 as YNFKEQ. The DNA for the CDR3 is TGTGCCAGCAGCCAAGCCGGATGGGAGCCCTGGGCCAAAAACATTCAGTACTTC. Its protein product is CASSQAGWEPWAKNIQYF.

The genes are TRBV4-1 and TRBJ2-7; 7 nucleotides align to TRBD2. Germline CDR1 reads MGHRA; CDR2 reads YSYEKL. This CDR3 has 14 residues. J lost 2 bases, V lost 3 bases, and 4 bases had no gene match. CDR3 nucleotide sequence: TGCGCCAGCAGCCAGCAACTAGCGCCCTACGAGCAGTACTTC. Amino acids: CASSQQLAPYEQYF.

The CDR3 here is CASSTPPGQGKNQPQHF. The CDR3 DNA sequence: TGCGCCAGCAGCACCCCTCCGGGACAGGGGAAGAATCAGCCCCAGCATTTT. The chain carries TRBV5-1 and TRBJ1-5, with 10 positions matching TRBD1. The CDR3 runs to 17 residues. Germline CDR1 and CDR2: SGHRS and YFSETQ. Losses at the gene ends were 4 bases for V and 4 bases for J; bases not matched to a gene: 11.

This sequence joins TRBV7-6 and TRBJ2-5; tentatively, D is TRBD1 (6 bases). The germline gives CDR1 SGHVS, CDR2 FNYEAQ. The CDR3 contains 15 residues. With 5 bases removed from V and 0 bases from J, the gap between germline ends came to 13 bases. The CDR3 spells CASSQGGGDQETQYF. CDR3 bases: TGTGCCAGCAGCCAAGGGGGTGGGGACCAAGAGACCCAGTACTTC.